This TCR beta chain was sequenced for a study of OX40 agonist ivuxolimab in advanced cancers. Overall study results and limits: Still undetermined is the antigen specificity of the expanded peripheral T cells. CD4+ and CD8+ blood T cells expanded clonally by week 6 at 0.1 to 3.0 mg/kg.

Here immunoSEQ multiplex PCR was the method, and the copy in TCRdb shows in-frame clones only, minus some. This sample has roughly 80,000 clones; 85% to 90% occur once, and the top ten carry less than 3%. The CDR3 spans 14 residues. The ends lost 6 bases at V and 4 bases at J; junction bases unmatched: 7. From germline, CDR1 is MDHEN and CDR2 SYDVKM. The sample holds a few counts of this clone. Its antigen is unidentified. The TCR was taken from an adult with an advanced solid tumor such as melanoma, head and neck, liver or kidney cancer. The rearrangement links TRBV28 to TRBJ1-2, with 8 bases fitting TRBD1. Source: CD4+ or CD8+ T cells sorted from blood, taken in a trial of the OX40 agonist ivuxolimab. In DNA form, the CDR3 reads TGTGCCAGCAGAATACAGGGGGTCCTCTATGGCTACACCTTC. Translation gives CASRIQGVLYGYTF.